This T cell receptor (beta chain) was identified in a study of cytotoxic CD8 clonotypes in ibrutinib-treated CLL. Broader study findings: Public clonotypes showed up rarely, and on treatment they shrank or held steady. Whereas clonality rose at ibrutinib response, it declined toward baseline at progression.

Depth targeted 1 in 200,000 to 1 in 1 million T cells, averaging roughly 9.3x coverage per clonotype. Clones were sequenced by immunoSEQ multiplex PCR, and TCRdb holds only the in-frame ones, with some missing. The table records about 160,000 clones, more than 70% of them present only once. CDR1 is MNHEY and CDR2 is SMNVEV in the germline V gene (reference sequence). The CDR3 has 15 amino acids. V trimming: 4 bases; J trimming: 0 bases; junction bases outside the gene matches: 4. In its sample, this clone was seen a few times. The antigen remains unidentified. This clonotype was obtained from a human donor with chronic lymphocytic leukemia. J is TRBJ2-7 and V is TRBV27; 9 nucleotides match TRBD1. This material consisted of PBMCs, taken at disease progression, from a patient treated with ibrutinib. Here the CDR3 reads CASSYGQGSSYEQYF. For the CDR3, the DNA is TGTGCCAGCAGTTACGGACAGGGGAGCTCCTACGAGCAGTACTTC.